The 6 T cell receptor beta chains listed next were all sequenced from one sample in a study of blood T cell repertoires in COVID-19. The data were produced by immunoSEQ multiplex PCR, yet TCRdb's version contains in-frame clones alone and is incomplete. The sample records about 270,000 clones, about 89% being singletons. Sequencing used peripheral blood. These receptors were obtained from a man aged 35-49 years with active or convalescent COVID-19.

The genes are TRBV19 and TRBJ2-3; D gene unclear. CDR3 length: 11 amino acids. Germline assignment: CDR1 LNHDA and CDR2 SQIVND (reference sequence). V was pared by 8 bases and J by 0 bases, with 3 bases between. The CDR3 DNA reads as TGTGCCAGTCGGAGCACAGATACGCAGTATTTT. Translating it yields CASRSTDTQYF.

Only one count was recorded for this clone. CDR3 region: CASSQEWGQGAPYEQYF. The CDR3 DNA follows: TGTGCCAGCAGCCAAGAGTGGGGACAGGGGGCCCCCTACGAGCAGTACTTC. The J gene is TRBJ2-7, the V gene TRBV14; TRBD1 matches 12 bases. Germline loops: CDR1 SGHDN, CDR2 FVKESK. CDR3 length: 17 residues. Trimming removed 0 bases from V and 2 bases from J; junction bases left unmatched: 5.

The rearrangement joins TRBV9 to TRBJ1-5; D is undetermined. V dropped 4 bases and J dropped 8 bases, with 13 bases sitting between them. CDR1 and CDR2 (germline): SGDLS, YYNGEE. The CDR3 loop spans 13 amino acids. CDR3 residues: CASSLRSGEPQHF. In DNA form, the CDR3 reads TGTGCCAGCAGCCTCCGCTCCGGGGAGCCCCAGCATTTT. The full variable domain, with the rest looked up from reference TRBV9 and TRBJ1-5, is DSGVTQTPKHLITATGQRVTLRCSPRSGDLSVYWYQQSLDQGLQFLIQYYNGEERAKGNILERFSAQQFPDLHSELNLSSLELGDSALYFCASSLRSGEPQHFGDGTRLSIL.

This sequence joins TRBV4-1 and TRBJ2-6, with TRBD2 matching 8 bases. Germline trimming cut 5 bases from V and 2 bases from J; bases unmatched to any gene: 8. The CDR3 is made up of 17 amino acids. The germline V gene encodes CDR1 MGHRA and CDR2 YSYEKL. The CDR3 protein is CASSERRGATGANVLTF. The CDR3 region has the DNA TGCGCCAGCAGCGAAAGGCGGGGGGCGACTGGGGCCAACGTCCTGACTTTC.

The V and J genes are TRBV15 and TRBJ1-6, with D possibly TRBD1 on 5 matching bases. V gave up 6 bases and J gave up 14 bases, with 17 bases separating them. Germline values: CDR1 LNHNV, CDR2 YYDKDF (reference sequence). The CDR3 has 13 residues. CDR3 region: CATRDGGEGTLHF. DNA for the CDR3: TGTGCCACCAGGGACGGGGGAGAGGGGACCCTCCACTTT.

The V gene is TRBV11-2, the J gene TRBJ2-7; D uncertain. Germline CDR1 and CDR2: SGHAT and FQNNGV. The ends were cut back, 1 base at V and 4 bases at J, with 8 bases in the middle. CDR3 size: 13 residues. The CDR3 region is CASSLVFFYEQYF. In DNA, the CDR3 is TGTGCCAGCAGCTTAGTTTTCTTTTACGAGCAGTACTTC.